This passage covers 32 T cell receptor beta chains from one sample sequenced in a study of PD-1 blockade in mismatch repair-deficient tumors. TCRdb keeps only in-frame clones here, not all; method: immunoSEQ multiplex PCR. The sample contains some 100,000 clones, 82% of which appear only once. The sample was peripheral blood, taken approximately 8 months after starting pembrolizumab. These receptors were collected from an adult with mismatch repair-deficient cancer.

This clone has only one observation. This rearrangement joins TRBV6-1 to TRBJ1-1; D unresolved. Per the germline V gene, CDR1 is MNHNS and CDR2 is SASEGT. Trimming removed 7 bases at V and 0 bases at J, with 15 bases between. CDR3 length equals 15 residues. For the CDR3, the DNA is TGTGCCAGCACCCCACAGAGTCAAATGAACACTGAAGCTTTCTTT. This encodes CASTPQSQMNTEAFF.

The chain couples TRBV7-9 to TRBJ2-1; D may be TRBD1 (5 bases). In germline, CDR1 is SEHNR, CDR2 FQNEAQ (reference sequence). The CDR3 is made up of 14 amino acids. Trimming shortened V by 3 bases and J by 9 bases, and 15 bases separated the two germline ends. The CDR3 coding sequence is TGTGCCAGCAGCTTCGGGCAGGGCGGTGGTGAGCAGTTCTTC. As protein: CASSFGQGGGEQFF.

CDR3 DNA: TGTGCCAGCTATCGGGACTCACTCTCAAGAGAGCAGTTCTTC. This translates into CASYRDSLSREQFF. The J gene is TRBJ2-1, the V gene TRBV5-6; TRBD2 might be the D (6 bases). Germline V lookup: CDR1 SGHDT, CDR2 YYEEEE. The V gene lost 7 bases and the J gene lost 10 bases, with 21 bases spanning the gap. CDR3 length: 14 amino acids. Filled out from reference TRBV5-6 and TRBJ2-1, the complete variable domain reads DAGVTQSPTHLIKTRGQQVTLRCSPKSGHDTVSWYQQALGQGPQFIFQYYEEEERQRGNFPDRFSGHQFPNYSSELNVNALLLGDSALYLCASYRDSLSREQFFGPGTRLTVL.

This CDR3 is CAISDQRLAGFYNEQFF. As DNA, the CDR3 is TGTGCCATCAGTGACCAGCGACTAGCGGGATTCTACAATGAGCAGTTCTTC. V is TRBV10-3 and J is TRBJ2-1; 11 positions agree with TRBD2. J was trimmed by 3 bases and V by 3 bases; bases with no gene match: 7. The CDR3 consists of 17 residues. Germline-derived CDR1 and CDR2 are ENHRY and SYGVKD.

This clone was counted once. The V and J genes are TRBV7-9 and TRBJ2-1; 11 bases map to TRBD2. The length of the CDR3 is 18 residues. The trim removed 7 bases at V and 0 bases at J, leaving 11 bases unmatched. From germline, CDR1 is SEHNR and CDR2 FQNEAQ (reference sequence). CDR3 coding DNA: TGTGCCAGCATCCCGCCGGGACTAGCGGATAGCTCCTACAATGAGCAGTTCTTC. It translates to CASIPPGLADSSYNEQFF.

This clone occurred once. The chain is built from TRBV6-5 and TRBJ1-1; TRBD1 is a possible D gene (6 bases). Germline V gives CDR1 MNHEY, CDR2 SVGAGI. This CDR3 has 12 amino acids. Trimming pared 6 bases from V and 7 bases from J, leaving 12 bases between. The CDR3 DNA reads TGTGCCAGCAGGCAAGGACAGATTGAAGCTTTCTTT. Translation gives CASRQGQIEAFF.

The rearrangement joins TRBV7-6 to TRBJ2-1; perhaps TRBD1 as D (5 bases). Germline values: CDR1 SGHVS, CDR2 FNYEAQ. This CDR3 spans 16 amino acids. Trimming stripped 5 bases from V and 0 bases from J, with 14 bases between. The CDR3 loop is CASSATAMSSYNEQFF. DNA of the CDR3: TGTGCCAGCAGCGCGACAGCGATGAGCTCCTACAATGAGCAGTTCTTC.

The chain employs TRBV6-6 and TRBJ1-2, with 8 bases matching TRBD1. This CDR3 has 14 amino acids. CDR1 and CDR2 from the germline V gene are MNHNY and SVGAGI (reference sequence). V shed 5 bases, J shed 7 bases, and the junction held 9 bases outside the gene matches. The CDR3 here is CASSAGGSYFGYTF. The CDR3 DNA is TGTGCCAGCAGTGCAGGGGGCAGTTATTTTGGCTACACCTTC.

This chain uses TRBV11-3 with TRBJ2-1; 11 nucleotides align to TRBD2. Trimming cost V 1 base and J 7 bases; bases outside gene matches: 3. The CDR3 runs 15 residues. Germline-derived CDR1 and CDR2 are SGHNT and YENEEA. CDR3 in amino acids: CASSLVAGGINEQFF. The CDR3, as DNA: TGTGCCAGCAGCTTAGTAGCGGGAGGGATTAATGAGCAGTTCTTC. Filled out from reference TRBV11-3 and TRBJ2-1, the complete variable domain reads EAGVVQSPRYKIIEKKQPVAFWCNPISGHNTLYWYLQNLGQGPELLIRYENEEAVDDSQLPKDRFSAERLKGVDSTLKIQPAELGDSAVYLCASSLVAGGINEQFFGPGTRLTVL.

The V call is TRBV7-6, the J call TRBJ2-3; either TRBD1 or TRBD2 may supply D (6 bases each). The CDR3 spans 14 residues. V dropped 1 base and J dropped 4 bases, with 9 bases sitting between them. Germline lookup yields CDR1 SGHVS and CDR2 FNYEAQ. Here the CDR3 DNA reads TGTGCCAGCAGCTTAGGGGGGGCGGCAGATACGCAGTATTTT. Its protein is CASSLGGAADTQYF.

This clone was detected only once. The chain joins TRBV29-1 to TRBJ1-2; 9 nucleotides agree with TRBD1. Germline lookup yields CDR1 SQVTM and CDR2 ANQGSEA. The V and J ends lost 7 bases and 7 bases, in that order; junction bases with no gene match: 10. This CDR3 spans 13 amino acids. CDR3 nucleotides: TGCAGCGCTAAACCGGGACAGGGATCTGGCTACACCTTC. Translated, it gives CSAKPGQGSGYTF.

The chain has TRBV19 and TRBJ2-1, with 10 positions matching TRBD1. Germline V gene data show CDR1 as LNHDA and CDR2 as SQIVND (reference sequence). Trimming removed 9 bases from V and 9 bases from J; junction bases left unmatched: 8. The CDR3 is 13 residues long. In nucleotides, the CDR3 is TGTGCCAGCGCGGGACAGGGGATCGGTGAGCAGTTCTTC. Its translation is CASAGQGIGEQFF.

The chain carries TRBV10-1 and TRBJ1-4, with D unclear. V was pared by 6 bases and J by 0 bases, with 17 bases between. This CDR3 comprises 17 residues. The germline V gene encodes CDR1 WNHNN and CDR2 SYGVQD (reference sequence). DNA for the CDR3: TGCGCCAGCAGATTTGGGAGGCCAAGAACAACTAATGAAAAACTGTTTTTT. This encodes CASRFGRPRTTNEKLFF.

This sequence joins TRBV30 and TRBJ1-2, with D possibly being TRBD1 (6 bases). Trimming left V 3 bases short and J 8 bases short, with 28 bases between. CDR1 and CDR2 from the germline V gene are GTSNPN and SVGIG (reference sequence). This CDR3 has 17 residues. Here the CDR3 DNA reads TGTGCCTGGAGGACAGAACAGGGCCTCCCCCGCCTCCCGGGCTACACCTTC. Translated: CAWRTEQGLPRLPGYTF.

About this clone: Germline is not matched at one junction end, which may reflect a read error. The CDR3 sequence: CASSPDTSNEKLFF. In DNA form, the CDR3 reads TGCGCCAGCAGCCCCGACACCAGCAATGAAAAACTGTTTTTT. V gene TRBV7-9 combines with J gene TRBJ1-4; the D is unclear. This CDR3 contains 14 residues. The germline V gene encodes CDR1 SEHNR and CDR2 FQNEAQ (reference sequence).

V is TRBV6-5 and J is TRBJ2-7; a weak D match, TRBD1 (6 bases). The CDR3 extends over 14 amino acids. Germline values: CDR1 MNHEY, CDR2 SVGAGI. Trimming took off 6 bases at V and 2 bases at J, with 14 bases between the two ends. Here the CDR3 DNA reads TGTGCCAGCAGCCGGGACATTGGACCCTACGAGCAGTACTTC. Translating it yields CASSRDIGPYEQYF.

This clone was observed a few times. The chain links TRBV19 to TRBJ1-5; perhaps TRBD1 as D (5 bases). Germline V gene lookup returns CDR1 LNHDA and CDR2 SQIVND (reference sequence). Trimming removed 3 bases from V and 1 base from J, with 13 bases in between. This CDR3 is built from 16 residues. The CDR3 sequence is CASSIIQGRSNQPQHF. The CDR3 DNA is TGTGCCAGTAGTATTATTCAGGGTCGAAGCAATCAGCCCCAGCATTTT.

This chain's CDR3 is CASSQDRAGPAGYTF. The CDR3 coding sequence is TGTGCCAGCAGCCAAGATCGGGCAGGGCCGGCCGGCTACACCTTC. This chain connects TRBV14 to TRBJ1-2; the D gene is possibly TRBD1 (5 bases). Trimming took 0 bases from V and 8 from J, leaving 16 bases between them. Germline V lookup: CDR1 SGHDN, CDR2 FVKESK. CDR3 length: 15 residues.

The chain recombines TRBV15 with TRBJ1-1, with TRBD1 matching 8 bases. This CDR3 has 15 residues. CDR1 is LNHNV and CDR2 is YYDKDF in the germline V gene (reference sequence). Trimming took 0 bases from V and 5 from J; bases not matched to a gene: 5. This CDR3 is CATSRDQGAWTEAFF. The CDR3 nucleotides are TGTGCCACCAGCAGAGATCAGGGGGCGTGGACTGAAGCTTTCTTT.

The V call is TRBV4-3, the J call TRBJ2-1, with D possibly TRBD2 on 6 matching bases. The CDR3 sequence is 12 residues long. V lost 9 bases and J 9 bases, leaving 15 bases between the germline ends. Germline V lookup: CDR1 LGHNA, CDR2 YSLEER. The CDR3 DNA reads TGCGCCAGTGGCAGACTAGGAACTGAGCAGTTCTTC. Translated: CASGRLGTEQFF.

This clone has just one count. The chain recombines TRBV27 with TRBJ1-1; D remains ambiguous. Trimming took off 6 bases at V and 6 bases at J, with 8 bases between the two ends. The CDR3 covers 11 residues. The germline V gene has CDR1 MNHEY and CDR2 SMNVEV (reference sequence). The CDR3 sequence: CASRRDAEAFF. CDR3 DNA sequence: TGTGCCAGCAGACGGGATGCTGAAGCTTTCTTT.

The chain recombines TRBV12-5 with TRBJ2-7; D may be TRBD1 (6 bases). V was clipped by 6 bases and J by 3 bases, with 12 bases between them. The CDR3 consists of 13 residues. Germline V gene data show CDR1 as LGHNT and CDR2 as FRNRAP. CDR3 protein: CASGRGQDYEQYF. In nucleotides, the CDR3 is TGTGCTAGTGGCCGGGGACAAGACTACGAGCAGTACTTC. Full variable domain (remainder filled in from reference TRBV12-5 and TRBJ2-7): DARVTQTPRHKVTEMGQEVTMRCQPILGHNTVFWYRQTMMQGLELLAYFRNRAPLDDSGMPKDRFSAEMPDATLATLKIQPSEPRDSAVYFCASGRGQDYEQYFGPGTRLTVT.

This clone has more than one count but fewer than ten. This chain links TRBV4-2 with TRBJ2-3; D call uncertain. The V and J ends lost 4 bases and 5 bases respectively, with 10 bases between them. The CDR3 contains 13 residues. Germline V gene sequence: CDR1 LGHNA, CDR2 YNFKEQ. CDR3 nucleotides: TGTGCCAGCAGCCGGTTGATGGGAGATACGCAGTATTTT. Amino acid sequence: CASSRLMGDTQYF.

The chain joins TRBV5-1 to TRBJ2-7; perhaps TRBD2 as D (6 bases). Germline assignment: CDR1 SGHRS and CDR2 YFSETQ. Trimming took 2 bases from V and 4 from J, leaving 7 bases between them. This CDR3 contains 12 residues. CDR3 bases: TGCGCCAGCAGCTTCGCGGGGTACGAGCAGTACTTC. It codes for CASSFAGYEQYF. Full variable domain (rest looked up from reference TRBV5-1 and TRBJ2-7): KAGVTQTPRYLIKTRGQQVTLSCSPISGHRSVSWYQQTPGQGLQFLFEYFSETQRNKGNFPGRFSGRQFSNSRSEMNVSTLELGDSALYLCASSFAGYEQYFGPGTRLTVT.

CDR3 in DNA: TGTGCCTGCACGGGCGGATCAGGGATTCTAAACACTGAAGCTTTCTTT. Its protein is CACTGGSGILNTEAFF. J is TRBJ1-1 and V is TRBV30; tentatively, D is TRBD1 (5 bases). The ends were cut back, 6 bases at V and 2 bases at J, with 22 bases in the middle. CDR1 and CDR2 (germline): GTSNPN, SVGIG (reference sequence). There are 16 residues in the CDR3. The full variable domain, rest sourced from reference TRBV30 and TRBJ1-1, is SQTIHQWPATLVQPVGSPLSLECTVEGTSNPNLYWYRQAAGRGLQLLFYSVGIGQISSEVPQNLSASRPQDRQFILSSKKLLLSDSGFYLCACTGGSGILNTEAFFGQGTRLTVV.

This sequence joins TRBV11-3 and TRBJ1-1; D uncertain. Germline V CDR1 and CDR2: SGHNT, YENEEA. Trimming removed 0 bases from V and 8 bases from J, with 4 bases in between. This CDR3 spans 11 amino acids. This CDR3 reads CASSLEGEAFF. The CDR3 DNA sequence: TGTGCCAGCAGCTTAGAGGGAGAAGCTTTCTTT.

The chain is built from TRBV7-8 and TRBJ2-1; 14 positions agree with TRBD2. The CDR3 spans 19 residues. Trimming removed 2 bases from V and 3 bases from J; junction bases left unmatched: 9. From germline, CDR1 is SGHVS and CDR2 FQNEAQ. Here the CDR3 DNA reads TGTGCCAGCAGCTTAAAGGGGTGGGGACTAGCGGGAGACTACAATGAGCAGTTCTTC. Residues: CASSLKGWGLAGDYNEQFF. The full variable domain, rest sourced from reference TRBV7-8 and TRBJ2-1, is GAGVSQSPRYKVAKRGQDVALRCDPISGHVSLFWYQQALGQGPEFLTYFQNEAQLDKSGLPSDRFFAERPEGSVSTLKIQRTQQEDSAVYLCASSLKGWGLAGDYNEQFFGPGTRLTVL.

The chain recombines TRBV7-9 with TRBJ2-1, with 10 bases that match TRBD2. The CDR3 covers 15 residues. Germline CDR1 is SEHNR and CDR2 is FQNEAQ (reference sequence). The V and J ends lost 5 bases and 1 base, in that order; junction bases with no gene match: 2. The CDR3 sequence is CASSRAGGSYNEQFF. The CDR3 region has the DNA TGTGCCAGCAGCAGAGCGGGAGGGTCCTACAATGAGCAGTTCTTC.

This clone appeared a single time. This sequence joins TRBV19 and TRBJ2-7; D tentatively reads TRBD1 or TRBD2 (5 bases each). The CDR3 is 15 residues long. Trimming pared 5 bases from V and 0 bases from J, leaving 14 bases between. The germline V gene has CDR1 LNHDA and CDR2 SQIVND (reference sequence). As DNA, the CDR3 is TGTGCCAGTAGTCCCGGGACGGCGAGCTCCTACGAGCAGTACTTC. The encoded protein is CASSPGTASSYEQYF. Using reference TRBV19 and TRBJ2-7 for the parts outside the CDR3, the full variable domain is DGGITQSPKYLFRKEGQNVTLSCEQNLNHDAMYWYRQDPGQGLRLIYYSQIVNDFQKGDIAEGYSVSREKKESFPLTVTSAQKNPTAFYLCASSPGTASSYEQYFGPGTRLTVT.

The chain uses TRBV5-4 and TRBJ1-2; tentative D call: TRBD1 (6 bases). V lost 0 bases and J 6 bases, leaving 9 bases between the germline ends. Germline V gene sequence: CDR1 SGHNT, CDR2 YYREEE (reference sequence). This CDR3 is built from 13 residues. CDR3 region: CASSLVGGDGYTF. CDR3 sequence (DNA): TGTGCCAGCAGCTTGGTAGGGGGAGATGGCTACACCTTC.

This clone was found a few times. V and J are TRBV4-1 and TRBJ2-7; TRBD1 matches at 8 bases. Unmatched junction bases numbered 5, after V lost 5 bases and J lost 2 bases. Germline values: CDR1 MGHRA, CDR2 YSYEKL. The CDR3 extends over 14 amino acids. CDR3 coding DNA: TGCGCCAGCAGCTCCCGGACAGGGCCCTACGAGCAGTACTTC. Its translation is CASSSRTGPYEQYF.

CDR3 protein: CASSQDRSAKQFF. CDR3 in DNA: TGTGCCAGCAGCCAAGATCGCTCGGCCAAACAGTTCTTC. The chain joins TRBV14 to TRBJ2-1; D is undetermined. The V and J ends lost 0 bases and 13 bases respectively, with 13 bases between them. From germline, CDR1 is SGHDN and CDR2 FVKESK. The CDR3 runs 13 residues.